The present T cell receptor (beta chain) was sequenced within a study of CD8 T cells in Susac syndrome. The CDR3 runs to 12 residues. V lost 5 bases and J 3 bases, leaving 7 bases between the germline ends. Roughly 0.45 to 1 ug RNA was reverse transcribed with random hexamers. A multiplex approach, immunoSEQ multiplex PCR, amplified TCR beta CDR3 across 54 Vbeta and 13 Jbeta. Each CDR3 protein gets one entry after TCRdb re-called the immunoSEQ multiplex PCR reads with MiXCR. Of more than 75,000 distinct CDR3 sequences listed, approximately 95% are singletons. CD8+ and CD4+ T cells from blood underwent TCR beta sequencing.

The origin of this receptor is a human donor in good health. The chain has TRBV12-3 or TRBV12-4 and TRBJ1-1; D remains unclear. Input material: CD8+ T cells from PBMCs. CDR3 residues: CASSPEDTEAFF. CDR3 sequence (DNA): TGTGCCAGCAGTCCCGAGGACACTGAAGCTTTCTTT.